The 13 T cell receptor beta chains in this list originate from one sample, sequenced in a study of blood T cell repertoires in COVID-19. Sequencing was performed with immunoSEQ multiplex PCR; in TCRdb, only in-frame clones are kept and a portion is missing. This repertoire shows about 100,000 clones, almost 80% found once; its top ten account for about 16%. Sequencing was carried out using peripheral blood. These receptors originate from a human donor in a cohort sampled during active COVID-19.

This clone is a singleton in its sample. Here the CDR3 reads CASSPRDRGPEQYF. The DNA for the CDR3 is TGCGCCAGCAGCCCCCGGGACAGGGGGCCCGAGCAGTACTTC. This rearrangement joins TRBV5-1 to TRBJ2-7, with 12 bases aligning to TRBD1. The CDR3 consists of 14 residues. CDR1 is SGHRS and CDR2 is YFSETQ in the germline V gene. J gave up 6 bases and V 4 bases, and 5 bases lay outside the gene matches.

This clone occurred once. The J gene is TRBJ2-7, the V gene TRBV6-5; possibly TRBD2 for D (6 bases). The CDR3 covers 15 residues. V was trimmed by 0 bases and J by 4 bases, leaving 13 bases between them. Germline V CDR1 and CDR2: MNHEY, SVGAGI. The CDR3 region has the DNA TGTGCCAGCAGTTACTCGACTAGTTTCTCATACGAGCAGTACTTC. It is translated as CASSYSTSFSYEQYF.

This rearrangement joins TRBV6-6 to TRBJ1-2; tentatively, D is TRBD1 (6 bases). The CDR3 runs to 13 residues. V was clipped by 5 bases and J by 2 bases, with 9 bases between them. Germline assignment: CDR1 MNHNY and CDR2 SVGAGI (reference sequence). The CDR3 protein is CASSNGQNYGYTF. CDR3 DNA sequence: TGTGCCAGCAGTAACGGACAGAACTATGGCTACACCTTC.

In this sample, this clone turned up once. Other DNA sequences in the same sample also yield this CDR3. The chain combines TRBV11-2 with TRBJ1-1; 7 nucleotides line up with TRBD1. V trimming: 7 bases; J trimming: 8 bases; junction bases outside the gene matches: 4. The CDR3 consists of 11 residues. Germline V CDR1 and CDR2: SGHAT, FQNNGV. In DNA, the CDR3 is TGTGCCAGCATCCGGACAGGAGAAGCTTTCTTT. Its translation: CASIRTGEAFF. The full variable domain, with the rest looked up from reference TRBV11-2 and TRBJ1-1, is EAGVAQSPRYKIIEKRQSVAFWCNPISGHATLYWYQQILGQGPKLLIQFQNNGVVDDSQLPKDRFSAERLKGVDSTLKIQPAKLEDSAVYLCASIRTGEAFFGQGTRLTVV.

J is TRBJ2-5 and V is TRBV3-1 (or the pseudogene TRBV3-2), with TRBD2 identical over 13 bases. The CDR3 loop spans 17 amino acids. Trimming took 4 bases from V and 4 from J; bases not matched to a gene: 9. Germline V gene data show CDR1 as LGHDT and CDR2 as YNNKEL (reference sequence). The CDR3 DNA reads as TGTGCCAGCAGCCGGTTAGGACTAGCGGGAGCCACAGAGACCCAGTACTTC. It specifies CASSRLGLAGATETQYF.

This clone appeared a few times. The V and J genes are TRBV5-8 and TRBJ2-2, with 10 bases aligning to TRBD1. Unmatched junction bases numbered 7, after V lost 4 bases and J lost 4 bases. CDR1 and CDR2 (germline): SGHTS, YDEGEE. This CDR3 region has 16 residues. The CDR3 loop is CASSQGTGAITGELFF. DNA for the CDR3: TGTGCCAGCAGCCAAGGGACAGGGGCTATCACCGGGGAGCTGTTTTTT. Based on the CDR3 plus reference TRBV5-8 and TRBJ2-2, the full variable domain is EAGVTQSPTHLIKTRGQQATLRCSPISGHTSVYWYQQALGLGLQFLLWYDEGEERNRGNFPPRFSGRQFPNYSSELNVNALELEDSALYLCASSQGTGAITGELFFGEGSRLTVL.

This rearrangement joins TRBV7-9 to TRBJ2-7; possible D gene TRBD1, 5 bases. This CDR3 is 15 amino acids long. V shed 4 bases and J shed 0 bases, with 13 bases lying between them. The V gene's germline CDR1 is SEHNR and CDR2 FQNEAQ (reference sequence). The CDR3 bases are TGTGCCAGCAGCTCCGCCTCAGACAGCTCCTACGAGCAGTACTTC. Translation: CASSSASDSSYEQYF. Full variable domain (rest looked up from reference TRBV7-9 and TRBJ2-7): DTGVSQNPRHKITKRGQNVTFRCDPISEHNRLYWYRQTLGQGPEFLTYFQNEAQLEKSRLLSDRFSAERPKGSFSTLEIQRTEQGDSAMYLCASSSASDSSYEQYFGPGTRLTVT.

This clone was recorded at least ten times. The rearrangement joins TRBV4-1 to TRBJ2-1, with TRBD2 matching 7 bases. Germline loops: CDR1 MGHRA, CDR2 YSYEKL. Unmatched junction bases numbered 16, after V lost 2 bases and J lost 3 bases. CDR3 length: 19 amino acids. The CDR3 DNA reads TGCGCCAGCAGCCAATCACATAGCGGCGGCGGGGGACGCTACAATGAGCAGTTCTTC. It yields the protein CASSQSHSGGGGRYNEQFF.

In nucleotides, the CDR3 is TGTGCCAGCAGCTTGACAGTGAACACTGAAGCTTTCTTT. As protein: CASSLTVNTEAFF. This chain connects TRBV7-9 to TRBJ1-1, with TRBD1 as a possible D gene (5 bases). Germline values: CDR1 SEHNR, CDR2 FQNEAQ (reference sequence). V was clipped by 3 bases and J by 0 bases, with 5 bases between them. There are 13 residues in the CDR3.

In DNA, the CDR3 is TGTGCCAGCAGTTTACCCGGACTAGCGGGAGTCGAGCAGTACTTC. Its translation: CASSLPGLAGVEQYF. The gene calls are TRBV28 and TRBJ2-7; 13 bases are shared with TRBD2. The germline CDR1 and CDR2 sequences are MDHEN and SYDVKM. This CDR3 is 15 amino acids long. Germline trimming cut 2 bases from V and 6 bases from J; bases unmatched to any gene: 4.

The chain joins TRBV19 to TRBJ2-5; TRBD2 agrees at 10 bases. V shed 1 base and J 1 base; nucleotides not matched to a gene: 6. This CDR3 region has 17 residues. The germline V gene encodes CDR1 LNHDA and CDR2 SQIVND (reference sequence). CDR3 sequence: CASSIGFLAGGQETQYF. The DNA for the CDR3 is TGTGCCAGTAGTATAGGCTTTTTAGCGGGGGGCCAAGAGACCCAGTACTTC.

The rearrangement uses TRBV7-9 and TRBJ2-3; TRBD2 might be the D (6 bases). Germline CDR1 SEHNR, CDR2 FQNEAQ (reference sequence). The CDR3 totals 18 residues. V was trimmed by 3 bases and J by 0 bases, leaving 19 bases between them. The CDR3 DNA reads TGTGCCAGCAGCTTCGGATCGGCTAGCGCTACTAGCACAGATACGCAGTATTTT. It codes for CASSFGSASATSTDTQYF.

This clone was counted ten times or more. This chain joins TRBV3-1 (or the pseudogene TRBV3-2) and TRBJ1-2; no reliable D call. The CDR3 loop spans 14 amino acids. Trimming pared 3 bases from V and 4 bases from J, leaving 12 bases between. Germline assignment: CDR1 LGHDT and CDR2 YNNKEL (reference sequence). The CDR3 nucleotides are TGTGCCAGCAGCCAGAGTCTCGAGGGCTATGGCTACACCTTC. It encodes CASSQSLEGYGYTF.